This T cell receptor (beta chain) was captured in a study of identical twins. The study's findings and limits: Out-of-frame TCR alpha sharing in monozygotic twins exceeded recombination model predictions. Weaker excess sharing between twins was seen in beta out-of-frame sequences. Cross-sectional statistics underpinned the conclusions; the same donors were not followed.

This clonotype has at least ten counts. Its specificity is unknown. The CDR3 sequence is 16 residues long. The junction had 10 bases not matched to a gene; V was cut back by 5 bases and J by 9 bases. From the 5' RACE reads, TCRdb called clonotypes with MiXCR, one entry per CDR3 protein. The sample has more than 650,000 distinct CDR3 sequences, around 6% seen once. The sample consisted of naive T cells sorted from blood. The clonotype comes from a man between 18 and 35 years old in good health. The chain has TRBV12-3 or TRBV12-4 and TRBJ2-1; TRBD2 matches at 13 bases. CDR3 DNA: TGTGCCAGCAGTACAAATCCGGGACTAGCGGGATTTGAGCAGTTCTTC. This codes for CASSTNPGLAGFEQFF.